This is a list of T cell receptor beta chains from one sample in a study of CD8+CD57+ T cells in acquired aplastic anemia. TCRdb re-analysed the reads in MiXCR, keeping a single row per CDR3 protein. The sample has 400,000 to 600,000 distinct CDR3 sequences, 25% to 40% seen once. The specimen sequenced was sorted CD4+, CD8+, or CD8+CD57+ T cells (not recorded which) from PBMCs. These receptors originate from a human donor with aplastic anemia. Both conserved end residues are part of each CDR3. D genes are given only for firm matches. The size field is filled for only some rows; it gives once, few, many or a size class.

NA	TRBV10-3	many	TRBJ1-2	TGTGCCATCAGTGCGCCCTCGTGGGGGGCGGGTGGCTACACCTTC	CAISAPSWGAGGYTF
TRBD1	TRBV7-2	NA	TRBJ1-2	TGTGCCAGCACCCCCTGGACAGGGAAGGACTATGGCTACACCTTC	CASTPWTGKDYGYTF
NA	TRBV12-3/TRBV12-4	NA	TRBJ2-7	TGTGCCAGCAGTTTCGGGGGACAGTTCACCTACGAGCAGTACTTC	CASSFGGQFTYEQYF
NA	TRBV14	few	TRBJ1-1	TGTGCCAGCAGCCGAACACAGAACACTGAAGCTTTCTTT	CASSRTQNTEAFF
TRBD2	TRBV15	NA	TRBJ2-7	TGTGCCTCCGGACTAGCGGGAGCCACCGGGGAGCAGTACTTC	CASGLAGATGEQYF
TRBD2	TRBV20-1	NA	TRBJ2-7	TGCAGTGCTAGGAGGACTAGCGGGGGGGACTCCCTACGAGGGCAGTACTTC	CSARRTSGGDSLRGQYF
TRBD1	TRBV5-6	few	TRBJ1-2	TGTGCCAGCAGCGTACGACAGGGGGCTCCCTATGGCTACACCTTC	CASSVRQGAPYGYTF
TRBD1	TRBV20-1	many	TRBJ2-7	TGCAGTGCCACCCCGGGACAGGGATCCTACGAGCAGTACTTC	CSATPGQGSYEQYF
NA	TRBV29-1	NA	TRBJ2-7	TGCAGCGTTGGGGTAGGGGGGGACAAATCCTACGAGCAGTACTTC	CSVGVGGDKSYEQYF
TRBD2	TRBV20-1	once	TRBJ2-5	TGCAGTGCAACTCCTAGCGGGGGGGCTCGGGAGACCCAGTACTTC	CSATPSGGARETQYF
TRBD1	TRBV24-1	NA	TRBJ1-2	TGTGCCACCAGTGGACCACAGGGGGCGGTGGATGGCTACACCTTC	CATSGPQGAVDGYTF
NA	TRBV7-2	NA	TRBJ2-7	TGTGCCATCTCGAGGGGTGGACCACGCCCCTACGAGCAGTACTTC	CAISRGGPRPYEQYF
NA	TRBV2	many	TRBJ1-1	TGTGCCAGCATGGGATGGGGGGACACTGAAGCTTTCTTT	CASMGWGDTEAFF
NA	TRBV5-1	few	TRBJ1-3	TGCGCCAGCAGCCCCGGCAGAGACTCTGGAAACACCATATATTTT	CASSPGRDSGNTIYF
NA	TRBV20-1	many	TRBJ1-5	TGCAGTGCTGGGGGGGGTCGTCAGCCCCAGCATTTT	CSAGGGRQPQHF
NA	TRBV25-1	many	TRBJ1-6	TGTGCCAGCAGGGGAACCTATAATTCACCCCTCCACTTT	CASRGTYNSPLHF
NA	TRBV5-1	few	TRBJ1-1	TGCGCCAGCAGCTTGGTGCTAGGGGGCACTGAAGCTTTCTTT	CASSLVLGGTEAFF
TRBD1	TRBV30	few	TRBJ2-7	TGTGCCTTACAGGGGGCTTACGAGCAGTACTTC	CALQGAYEQYF
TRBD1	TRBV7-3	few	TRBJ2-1	TGTGCCAGCAGCTATTCCCCGGGACAGAACAATGAGCAGTTCTTC	CASSYSPGQNNEQFF
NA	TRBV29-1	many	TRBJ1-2	TGCAGCGTTGAAGATGGGGGGACAAGTGGCTACACCTTC	CSVEDGGTSGYTF
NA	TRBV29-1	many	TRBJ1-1	TGCAGCGTTGTCAGTCGCGTTAACACTGAAGCTTTCTTT	CSVVSRVNTEAFF
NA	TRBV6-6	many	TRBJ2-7	TGTGCCAGCAGTTACGTATCAGGGGCGTACGAGCAGTACTTC	CASSYVSGAYEQYF
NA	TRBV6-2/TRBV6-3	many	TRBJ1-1	TGTGCCAGCAGTTCCGACATGAACACTGAAGCTTTCTTT	CASSSDMNTEAFF